One sample yielded the 24 T cell receptor beta chains listed below, sequenced in a study of CD8+ T cells in alopecia areata. cDNA prepared by RNA extraction and subsequent reverse transcription served as the template for sequencing. The protocol was immunoSEQ multiplex PCR, while the TCRdb copy is restricted to in-frame clones and leaves out a portion. This sample has about 110,000 clones; 65% to 85% occur once, and the top ten carry roughly a quarter. Stated treatment: oral pan-JAK inhibitor, 5-10 mg twice daily. Sample: CD8+ T cells sorted from blood, taken at week 24, from a patient treated with tofacitinib. The receptors were sampled from a human donor with alopecia areata.

The chain has TRBV4-1 and TRBJ2-1; D is perhaps TRBD2 (5 bases). The CDR3 spans 15 residues. The V end lost 1 base, the J end lost 6 bases, and 13 bases lay between the germline ends. Germline V gives CDR1 MGHRA, CDR2 YSYEKL. The CDR3 sequence: CASSQVRGLSNEQFF. The CDR3, as DNA: TGCGCCAGCAGCCAAGTCCGGGGTCTTAGCAATGAGCAGTTCTTC.

The chain recombines TRBV19 with TRBJ2-4; 9 bases align to TRBD1. CDR3 length: 20 residues. Germline-derived CDR1 and CDR2 are LNHDA and SQIVND (reference sequence). V was pared by 6 bases and J by 0 bases, with 18 bases of the junction left unmatched. DNA for the CDR3: TGTGCCAGTAGGGCCGGGACAGGGTATTGGTGGGGTCAAGCCAAAAACATTCAGTACTTC. Translating it yields CASRAGTGYWWGQAKNIQYF.

The J gene is TRBJ2-3, the V gene TRBV7-6; 7 bases are a match to TRBD1. The J call may be faulty, since TRBJ1-5 better matches the DNA end. CDR1 is SGHVS, CDR2 FNYEAQ, per germline. This CDR3 has 18 amino acids. The CDR3 DNA reads as TGTGCCAGCAGCCAGGGACTAGCGGGGCCACCCAGGGGGGATACGCAGCATTTT. The encoded protein is CASSQGLAGPPRGDTQHF.

V is TRBV7-8 and J is TRBJ1-5; D is perhaps TRBD1 (6 bases). V was shortened by 1 base and J by 6 bases, with 16 bases between the two germline ends. The CDR3 is 16 residues long. Per the germline V gene, CDR1 is SGHVS and CDR2 is FQNEAQ. CDR3 nucleotides: TGTGCCAGCAGCTTAGTGGGCAGGGGAAAGGTTCAGCCCCAGCATTTT. Translated, it gives CASSLVGRGKVQPQHF.

This chain joins TRBV4-1 and TRBJ2-3; 9 nucleotides agree with TRBD2. Germline V gene sequence: CDR1 MGHRA, CDR2 YSYEKL. Germline trimming cut 4 bases from V and 6 bases from J; bases unmatched to any gene: 8. This CDR3 has 15 residues. CDR3 sequence (DNA): TGCGCCAGCAGCCGAGCGGGGGGTTCTCCCGATACGCAGTATTTT. Translation: CASSRAGGSPDTQYF.

The chain employs TRBV27 and TRBJ1-6; no reliable D call. CDR3 size: 14 residues. Trimming stripped 4 bases from V and 9 bases from J, with 13 bases between. Germline CDR1 is MNHEY and CDR2 is SMNVEV (reference sequence). The CDR3 here is CASSSYYGVSPLHF. DNA for the CDR3: TGTGCCAGCAGTTCATATTATGGTGTTTCACCCCTCCACTTT.

This clone was seen just once. The CDR3 protein is CSVELLDRPNTEAFF. In nucleotides, the CDR3 is TGCAGCGTTGAATTGCTAGACAGACCGAACACTGAAGCTTTCTTT. V gene TRBV29-1 combines with J gene TRBJ1-1; D possibly corresponds to TRBD1 (5 bases). V lost 2 bases and J lost 1, with 14 bases in between. The CDR3 runs 15 residues. Germline CDR1 is SQVTM and CDR2 is ANQGSEA.

The rearrangement links TRBV13 to TRBJ2-1; TRBD1 is a possible D gene (5 bases). Deletions cut 3 bases from V and 1 base from J, with 13 bases between. The CDR3 covers 16 residues. CDR1 is PRHDT and CDR2 is FYEKMQ in the germline V gene (reference sequence). CDR3 sequence (DNA): TGTGCCAGCAGCTTCGCCTCGACAGATTCCTACAATGAGCAGTTCTTC. Translating it yields CASSFASTDSYNEQFF.

The sample holds a few counts of this clone. This chain links TRBV7-8 with TRBJ2-3, with 14 nucleotides matching TRBD2. Germline V lookup: CDR1 SGHVS, CDR2 FQNEAQ. CDR3 length equals 17 residues. Losses at the gene ends were 5 bases for V and 0 bases for J; bases not matched to a gene: 4. CDR3 residues: CASSPGTSGGSTDTQYF. The CDR3 DNA is TGTGCCAGCAGCCCGGGGACTAGCGGGGGTAGCACAGATACGCAGTATTTT.

The V call is TRBV5-6, the J call TRBJ2-5; D remains unclear. The CDR3 is 14 amino acids. Germline V lookup: CDR1 SGHDT, CDR2 YYEEEE. Trimming removed 0 bases at V and 4 bases at J, with 10 bases between. CDR3 in DNA: TGTGCCAGCAGCTTGGGTGGATTCGCAGAGACCCAGTACTTC. Amino acids: CASSLGGFAETQYF. Drawing the rest from reference TRBV5-6 and TRBJ2-5, the complete variable domain is DAGVTQSPTHLIKTRGQQVTLRCSPKSGHDTVSWYQQALGQGPQFIFQYYEEEERQRGNFPDRFSGHQFPNYSSELNVNALLLGDSALYLCASSLGGFAETQYFGPGTRLLVL.

The J gene is TRBJ1-1, the V gene TRBV6-1; the D is unclear. V lost 5 bases, J lost 1 base, and 14 bases lay in between. The CDR3 has 15 residues. Per germline, CDR1 MNHNS and CDR2 SASEGT. This CDR3 reads CASSSYQYTNTEAFF. DNA of the CDR3: TGTGCCAGCAGTTCGTATCAATACACGAACACTGAAGCTTTCTTT.

This clone was picked up a small number of times. The V call is TRBV6-5, the J call TRBJ2-2; no clear D. The CDR3 loop spans 14 amino acids. V gave up 1 base and J gave up 5 bases, with 8 bases separating them. CDR1 is MNHEY, CDR2 SVGAGI, per germline. The CDR3 region is CASSYWVGTGELFF. In DNA form, the CDR3 reads TGTGCCAGCAGTTACTGGGTCGGGACCGGGGAGCTGTTTTTT.

This sequence joins TRBV6-6 and TRBJ1-2; perhaps TRBD1 as D (6 bases). Germline loops: CDR1 MNHNY, CDR2 SVGAGI (reference sequence). The ends were cut back, 5 bases at V and 5 bases at J, with 18 bases in the middle. This CDR3 region has 15 residues. This chain's CDR3 is CASSDGQPEPYGYTF. CDR3 DNA: TGTGCCAGCAGTGATGGACAGCCTGAACCTTATGGCTACACCTTC.

The chain employs TRBV4-1 and TRBJ2-7; D is possibly TRBD1 (5 bases). The CDR3 has 15 residues. The ends were cut back, 1 base at V and 4 bases at J, with 14 bases in the middle. Looked up from germline, CDR1 is MGHRA and CDR2 is YSYEKL. The CDR3 is CASSQGQGLGYEQYF. CDR3 in DNA: TGCGCCAGCAGCCAAGGGCAGGGCTTGGGGTACGAGCAGTACTTC.

The chain joins TRBV30 to TRBJ1-1; D gene uncertain. Looked up from germline, CDR1 is GTSNPN and CDR2 is SVGIG (reference sequence). This CDR3 is 14 amino acids long. V was cut by 3 bases and J by 0 bases, with 11 bases left in between. In nucleotides, the CDR3 is TGTGCCTGGAGGAATTTCGGCCTGAACACTGAAGCTTTCTTT. Translated: CAWRNFGLNTEAFF.

The genes are TRBV5-1 and TRBJ2-7, with D hard to call. Per the germline V gene, CDR1 is SGHRS and CDR2 is YFSETQ. The CDR3 extends over 14 amino acids. V lost 0 bases to trimming and J lost 2 bases, with 9 bases between them. Here the CDR3 reads CASSLVYTTYEQYF. CDR3 coding DNA: TGCGCCAGCAGCTTGGTTTACACAACCTACGAGCAGTACTTC.

The CDR3 protein is CASSQFTDRSYEQYF. The CDR3 nucleotides read TGCGCCAGCAGCCAATTTACAGACAGGTCCTACGAGCAGTACTTC. The rearrangement uses TRBV4-1 and TRBJ2-7, with D possibly matching TRBD1 (6 bases). This CDR3 is built from 15 residues. The V and J ends lost 2 bases and 1 base respectively, with 12 bases between them. The germline gives CDR1 MGHRA, CDR2 YSYEKL.

The rearrangement joins TRBV5-6 to TRBJ2-7, with 9 bases identical to TRBD1. The CDR3 length is 15 residues. V lost 3 bases, J lost 3 bases, and 7 bases stayed unmatched. The V gene's germline CDR1 is SGHDT and CDR2 YYEEEE. DNA of the CDR3: TGTGCCAGCAGCTACGCCGGGACAGGGAACTACGAGCAGTACTTC. Amino acid sequence: CASSYAGTGNYEQYF.

This clone was observed once. The V gene is TRBV4-1, the J gene TRBJ2-7, with a weak D call TRBD1 (5 bases). The V end was cut by 4 bases, the J end by 2 bases, with 12 bases between. This CDR3 region has 14 residues. From germline, CDR1 is MGHRA and CDR2 YSYEKL. The CDR3 nucleotides are TGCGCCAGCAGCCCGACACAGGTGACCTACGAGCAGTACTTC. Translated: CASSPTQVTYEQYF.

This chain joins TRBV6-1 and TRBJ2-1; D unclear. Trimming pared 9 bases from V and 4 bases from J, leaving 7 bases between. The germline CDR1 and CDR2 sequences are MNHNS and SASEGT. This CDR3 is 11 amino acids long. The CDR3, as DNA: TGTGCCAGTTTGGGGTACAATGAGCAGTTCTTC. Its protein product is CASLGYNEQFF.

The chain links TRBV7-9 to TRBJ1-1; no clear D. In germline, CDR1 is SEHNR, CDR2 FQNEAQ (reference sequence). This CDR3 region has 12 residues. Trimming cost V 6 bases and J 0 bases, with 5 bases left between them. CDR3 sequence: CASRRLNTEAFF. CDR3 in DNA: TGTGCCAGCAGGCGCCTGAACACTGAAGCTTTCTTT.

The rearrangement uses TRBV29-1 and TRBJ2-5; the D gene could be TRBD1 or TRBD2 (6 bases each). The CDR3 sequence is 14 residues long. Germline CDR1 and CDR2: SQVTM and ANQGSEA. V gave up 6 bases and J gave up 2 bases, with 16 bases separating them. The CDR3 nucleotides read TGCAGCGTGGATCAGGAAGGGGGGCAAGAGACCCAGTACTTC. This codes for CSVDQEGGQETQYF. Supplemented by reference TRBV29-1 and TRBJ2-5, the full variable domain reads SAVISQKPSRDICQRGTSLTIQCQVDSQVTMMFWYRQQPGQSLTLIATANQGSEATYESGFVIDKFPISRPNLTFSTLTVSNMSPEDSSIYLCSVDQEGGQETQYFGPGTRLLVL.

This clone was observed a handful of times. The CDR3 nucleotides read TGTGCCAGCAGCTTAAGCGGGGGGGCCTACGAGCAGTACTTC. Translation gives CASSLSGGAYEQYF. The chain uses TRBV7-8 and TRBJ2-7; 10 positions agree with TRBD2. Germline assignment: CDR1 SGHVS and CDR2 FQNEAQ. CDR3 size: 14 residues. The V gene end was trimmed by 2 bases and the J gene end by 2 bases; junction bases not matched to a gene: 0.

V is TRBV29-1 and J is TRBJ2-3, with TRBD2 matching over 10 bases. Per germline, CDR1 SQVTM and CDR2 ANQGSEA. The trim removed 6 bases at V and 6 bases at J, leaving 9 bases unmatched. The CDR3 is 14 amino acids. The CDR3 loop is CSVLTSGYTDTQYF. CDR3 bases: TGCAGCGTCCTGACTAGCGGGTACACGGATACGCAGTATTTT.